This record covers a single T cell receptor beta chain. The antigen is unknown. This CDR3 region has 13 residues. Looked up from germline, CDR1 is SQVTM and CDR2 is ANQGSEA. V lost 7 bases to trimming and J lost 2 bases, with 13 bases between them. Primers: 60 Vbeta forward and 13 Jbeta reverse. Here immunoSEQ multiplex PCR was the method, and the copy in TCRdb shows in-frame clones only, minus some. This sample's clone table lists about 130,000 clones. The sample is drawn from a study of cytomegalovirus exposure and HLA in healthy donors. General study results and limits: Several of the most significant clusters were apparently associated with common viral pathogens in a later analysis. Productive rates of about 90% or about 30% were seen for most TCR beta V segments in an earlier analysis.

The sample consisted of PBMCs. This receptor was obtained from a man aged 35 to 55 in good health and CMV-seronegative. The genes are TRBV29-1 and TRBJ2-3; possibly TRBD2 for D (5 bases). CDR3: CSASSGNTDTQYF. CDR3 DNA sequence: TGCAGCGCTAGTTCGGGGAACACAGATACGCAGTATTTT.